Each of the 14 T cell receptor beta chains below was sequenced from the same sample in a study of cytomegalovirus exposure and HLA in healthy donors listed by TCRdb under 2017. The library came from the immunoSEQ multiplex PCR assay. For the multiplex PCR, a mixture combining 60 forward primers for TCR Vbeta segments and 13 reverse primers for TCR Jbeta segments was used. TCRdb provides this immuneACCESS table in a form limited to in-frame rearrangements. Some clones are lacking; in checked studies, under half of them reflect an unresolved V gene, and why the rest are absent is not known. This sample's table lists approximately 47,000 clones. The ten largest account for around 17% of the sample. Sample: PBMCs. The receptors derive from a male donor in good health and CMV-seronegative.

The V and J genes are TRBV30 and TRBJ1-1, with TRBD1 matching over 7 bases. The CDR3 covers 16 residues. Trimming took 1 base from V and 2 from J; bases not matched to a gene: 10. The germline CDR1 and CDR2 sequences are GTSNPN and SVGIG (reference sequence). CDR3 sequence: CAWSGSQTGANTEAFF. The DNA for the CDR3 is TGTGCCTGGAGTGGATCCCAAACAGGGGCCAACACTGAAGCTTTCTTT.

V is TRBV6-1 and J is TRBJ1-1; the D is unclear. V lost 3 bases, J lost 1 base, and 9 bases lay in between. This CDR3 comprises 14 residues. The germline V gene has CDR1 MNHNS and CDR2 SASEGT. CDR3 DNA sequence: TGTGCCAGCAGTGAGAACACGGGGAACACTGAAGCTTTCTTT. Translating gives CASSENTGNTEAFF.

The CDR3 DNA follows: TGTGCCATCAAAAACAGTATCTATGGCTACACCTTC. This encodes CAIKNSIYGYTF. This rearrangement joins TRBV10-3 to TRBJ1-2; D gene uncertain. This CDR3 spans 12 amino acids. Germline V gene sequence: CDR1 ENHRY, CDR2 SYGVKD. V gave up 7 bases and J gave up 4 bases, with 10 bases separating them.

The chain's CDR3 is CASRPDRALNSPLHF. The DNA for the CDR3 is TGTGCCAGCAGACCAGACAGGGCGTTGAATTCACCCCTCCACTTT. The chain carries TRBV6-6 and TRBJ1-6, with 7 positions matching TRBD1. The germline CDR1 and CDR2 sequences are MNHNY and SVGAGI (reference sequence). Trimming removed 6 bases from V and 7 bases from J; junction bases left unmatched: 9. This CDR3 comprises 15 residues.

J is TRBJ1-5 and V is TRBV30, with D possibly TRBD1 on 6 matching bases. The CDR3 length is 17 residues. Germline CDR1 GTSNPN, CDR2 SVGIG (reference sequence). The V end was cut by 4 bases, the J end by 0 bases, with 19 bases between. This CDR3 is CAWKGGGDPYSNQPQHF. The CDR3 coding sequence is TGTGCCTGGAAGGGGGGAGGGGACCCGTATAGCAATCAGCCCCAGCATTTT.

The chain joins TRBV5-6 to TRBJ1-2, with D tentatively TRBD1 (5 bases). Germline V gives CDR1 SGHDT, CDR2 YYEEEE. The CDR3 is made up of 12 amino acids. V shed 6 bases and J shed 6 bases, with 12 bases lying between them. The CDR3 nucleotides are TGTGCCAGCACCTTACAGGTGAATGGCTACACCTTC. Translation gives CASTLQVNGYTF. Filled out from reference TRBV5-6 and TRBJ1-2, the complete variable domain reads DAGVTQSPTHLIKTRGQQVTLRCSPKSGHDTVSWYQQALGQGPQFIFQYYEEEERQRGNFPDRFSGHQFPNYSSELNVNALLLGDSALYLCASTLQVNGYTFGSGTRLTVV.

This chain connects TRBV27 to TRBJ2-5, with 10 bases identical to TRBD2. The CDR3 is made up of 14 amino acids. Germline-derived CDR1 and CDR2 are MNHEY and SMNVEV (reference sequence). Trimming removed 2 bases from V and 13 bases from J; junction bases left unmatched: 10. Written as DNA, the CDR3 is TGTGCCAGCAGTTTAGCTAGCGGGGGCCTACGACTGTACTTC. Its translation is CASSLASGGLRLYF.

The chain combines TRBV29-1 with TRBJ1-4; 9 nucleotides align to TRBD1. The trim removed 4 bases at V and 7 bases at J, leaving 7 bases unmatched. The CDR3 covers 14 residues. Germline CDR1 is SQVTM and CDR2 is ANQGSEA. The CDR3 region is CSVASGTGTEKLFF. The CDR3 region has the DNA TGCAGCGTTGCCTCCGGGACAGGGACTGAAAAACTGTTTTTT.

The chain has TRBV27 and TRBJ2-1; possible D gene TRBD2, 6 bases. The germline V gene has CDR1 MNHEY and CDR2 SMNVEV (reference sequence). The CDR3 sequence is 14 residues long. The germline V and J ends were trimmed by 6 bases and 8 bases, with 17 bases remaining between them. CDR3 sequence (DNA): TGTGCCAGCAGCCGAATAGGAGGGATGGATGAGCAGTTCTTC. Its protein is CASSRIGGMDEQFF.

This rearrangement joins TRBV9 to TRBJ2-2; 8 positions match TRBD2. CDR3 length equals 13 residues. Germline V gene lookup returns CDR1 SGDLS and CDR2 YYNGEE. The V gene end was trimmed by 8 bases and the J gene end by 5 bases; junction bases not matched to a gene: 5. The CDR3 loop reads CASTRGETGELFF. The CDR3 DNA reads as TGTGCCAGTACGCGGGGGGAGACCGGGGAGCTGTTTTTT.

The rearrangement uses TRBV4-1 and TRBJ2-1; 9 nucleotides align to TRBD1. CDR1 is MGHRA and CDR2 is YSYEKL in the germline V gene. The V gene end was trimmed by 0 bases and the J gene end by 5 bases; junction bases not matched to a gene: 5. The CDR3 sequence is 16 residues long. The CDR3 sequence: CASSQEGTGRNNEQFF. CDR3 nucleotides: TGCGCCAGCAGCCAAGAAGGGACAGGGAGAAACAATGAGCAGTTCTTC.

The rearrangement joins TRBV6-5 to TRBJ1-2, with D maybe TRBD1 (6 bases). The ends were cut back, 0 bases at V and 8 bases at J, with 13 bases in the middle. Germline V lookup: CDR1 MNHEY, CDR2 SVGAGI. The CDR3 loop spans 14 amino acids. CDR3 loop: CASSYSQGRVGYTF. The CDR3 nucleotides read TGTGCCAGCAGTTACTCGCAGGGGCGGGTGGGCTACACCTTC.

The chain recombines TRBV2 with TRBJ1-5; TRBD1 might be the D (5 bases). This CDR3 has 15 amino acids. CDR1 is SNHLY, CDR2 FYNNEI, per germline. The V gene lost 8 bases and the J gene lost 4 bases, with 18 bases spanning the gap. The CDR3 DNA follows: TGTGCCAGCGATACAGGAAGATCGCCGAATCAGCCCCAGCATTTT. This codes for CASDTGRSPNQPQHF.

The V and J genes are TRBV4-1 and TRBJ2-7; 8 nucleotides line up with TRBD1. The CDR3 has 14 amino acids. Trimming cost V 6 bases and J 1 base; bases outside gene matches: 5. The germline CDR1 and CDR2 sequences are MGHRA and YSYEKL. The CDR3 coding sequence is TGCGCCAGCAGTTGGACAGGGCGATCCTACGAGCAGTACTTC. It codes for CASSWTGRSYEQYF.